This T cell receptor beta chain was retrieved from a study of shared clonotypes between healthy human individuals. Study background: Each donor contributed plates that comprised three CD4 naive, three CD4 memory, two CD8 naive and one CD8 memory.

This CDR3 spans 14 amino acids. The germline V gene encodes CDR1 MDHEN and CDR2 SYDVKM. The V end lost 8 bases, the J end lost 10 bases, and 21 bases lay between the germline ends. Positive CCR7 selection of CD45RO-negative cells yielded the naive CD8 cells, and terminally differentiated effector memory CD45RA+ cells were excluded. Data came from immunoSEQ multiplex PCR; TCRdb stores just in-frame clones and leaves some out. The data contain around 600,000 clones, 85% to 95% of them singletons. This receptor was obtained from a woman in her twenties or thirties in good health. This chain links TRBV28 with TRBJ2-1; D is possibly TRBD2 (6 bases). The sequencing input was naive CD8+ T cells sorted from blood. CDR3 region: CASSRTTLGREQFF. The CDR3 DNA is TGTGCCAGCTCAAGAACGACTTTAGGGAGGGAGCAGTTCTTC.